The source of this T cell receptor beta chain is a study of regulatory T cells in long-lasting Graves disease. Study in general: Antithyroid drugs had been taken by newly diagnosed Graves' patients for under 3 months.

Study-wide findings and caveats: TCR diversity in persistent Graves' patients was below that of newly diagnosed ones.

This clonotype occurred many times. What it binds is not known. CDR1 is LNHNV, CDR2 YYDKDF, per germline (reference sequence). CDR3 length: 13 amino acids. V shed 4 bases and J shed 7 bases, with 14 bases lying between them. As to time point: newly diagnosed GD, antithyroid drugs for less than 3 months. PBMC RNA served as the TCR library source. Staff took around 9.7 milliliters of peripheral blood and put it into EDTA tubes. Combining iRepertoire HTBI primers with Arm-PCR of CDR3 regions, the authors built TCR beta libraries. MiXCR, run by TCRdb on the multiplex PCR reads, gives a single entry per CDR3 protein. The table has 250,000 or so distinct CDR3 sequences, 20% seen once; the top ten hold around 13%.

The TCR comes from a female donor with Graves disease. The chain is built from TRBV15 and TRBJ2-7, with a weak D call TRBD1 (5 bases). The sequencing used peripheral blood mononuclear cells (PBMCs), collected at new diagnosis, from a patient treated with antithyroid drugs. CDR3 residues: CATSKNQGSEQYF. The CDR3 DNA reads TGTGCCACCAGCAAGAACCAGGGTTCTGAGCAGTACTTC. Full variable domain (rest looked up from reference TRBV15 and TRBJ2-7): DAMVIQNPRYQVTQFGKPVTLSCSQTLNHNVMYWYQQKSSQAPKLLFHYYDKDFNNEADTPDNFQSRRPNTSFCFLDIRSPGLGDTAMYLCATSKNQGSEQYFGPGTRLTVT.